Shown below are 20 T cell receptor beta chains from a single sample sequenced in a study of cytomegalovirus exposure and HLA in healthy donors. PCR primers comprised 60 Vbeta and 13 Jbeta primers. Sequencing used immunoSEQ multiplex PCR; TCRdb keeps in-frame clones, though not all of them. The sample has some 57,000 clones; 55% to 65% are singletons. Sequenced material: PBMCs. The receptors were gathered from a human donor in good health.

This clone was seen more than once but under ten times. The CDR3 DNA reads as TGTGCCTGGAGTCAAGGACTATCCCCAGATACGCAGTATTTT. Translation: CAWSQGLSPDTQYF. This chain links TRBV30 with TRBJ2-3, with a weak D call TRBD2 (6 bases). The CDR3 runs to 14 residues. Trimming cost V 2 bases and J 4 bases, with 13 bases left between them. CDR1 is GTSNPN, CDR2 SVGIG, per germline (reference sequence).

This clone was detected only a few times. The CDR3 sequence is CASSLAPGAGTEAFF. CDR3 nucleotide sequence: TGCGCCAGCAGCTTGGCCCCGGGCGCGGGCACTGAAGCTTTCTTT. V and J are TRBV5-1 and TRBJ1-1; D uncertain. Per the germline V gene, CDR1 is SGHRS and CDR2 is YFSETQ. The CDR3 is 15 residues long. The ends were cut back, 0 bases at V and 4 bases at J, with 13 bases in the middle. The complete variable domain, with remaining parts taken from reference TRBV5-1 and TRBJ1-1, reads KAGVTQTPRYLIKTRGQQVTLSCSPISGHRSVSWYQQTPGQGLQFLFEYFSETQRNKGNFPGRFSGRQFSNSRSEMNVSTLELGDSALYLCASSLAPGAGTEAFFGQGTRLTVV.

The chain recombines TRBV5-4 with TRBJ2-7; TRBD2 is a possible D gene (6 bases). The germline CDR1 and CDR2 sequences are SGHNT and YYREEE (reference sequence). This CDR3 is built from 14 residues. Trimming stripped 2 bases from V and 5 bases from J, with 14 bases between. This CDR3 reads CASSFRRGTNEQYF. CDR3 nucleotides: TGTGCCAGCAGCTTTAGGCGGGGAACTAACGAGCAGTACTTC.

This chain links TRBV4-2 with TRBJ2-1; 8 positions match TRBD2. The V segment lost 5 bases and the J segment 6 bases; nucleotides outside the gene matches: 15. CDR3 length: 17 amino acids. Germline CDR1 is LGHNA and CDR2 is YNFKEQ. DNA of the CDR3: TGTGCCAGCAGCGGTGCAAGGGGACTAGTAATTGGCAATGAGCAGTTCTTC. Encoded protein: CASSGARGLVIGNEQFF.

The CDR3 DNA reads TGCGCCAGCAGCCCACAGGGGGCGAATGAAAAACTGTTTTTT. Its translation: CASSPQGANEKLFF. The chain is built from TRBV5-1 and TRBJ1-4; TRBD1 aligns across 9 bases. The V gene's germline CDR1 is SGHRS and CDR2 YFSETQ. The CDR3 totals 14 residues. The J segment lost 5 bases and the V segment lost 4 bases, leaving 3 bases of the junction unmatched.

This rearrangement joins TRBV18 to TRBJ2-2; 12 positions agree with TRBD2. With 4 bases clipped from V and 0 bases from J, the junction kept 6 bases outside the gene matches. The CDR3 is 18 residues long. CDR1 and CDR2 from the germline V gene are KGHSH and LQKENI. CDR3 DNA sequence: TGTGCCAGCTCACGGACTAGCGGGGAACCAGCGAACACCGGGGAGCTGTTTTTT. Its translation: CASSRTSGEPANTGELFF. The variable domain in full, with the rest retrieved from reference TRBV18 and TRBJ2-2, is NAGVMQNPRHLVRRRGQEARLRCSPMKGHSHVYWYRQLPEEGLKFMVYLQKENIIDESGMPKERFSAEFPKEGPSILRIQQVVRGDSAAYFCASSRTSGEPANTGELFFGEGSRLTVL.

The chain is built from TRBV6-5 and TRBJ1-2; maybe TRBD1 (6 bases). Germline CDR1 is MNHEY and CDR2 is SVGAGI. The CDR3 covers 15 residues. Trimming shortened V by 6 bases and J by 5 bases, and 19 bases separated the two germline ends. The CDR3 region is CASRTGGGGGYGYTF. CDR3 in DNA: TGTGCCAGCAGGACGGGGGGAGGGGGGGGTTATGGCTACACCTTC.

In its sample, this clone was seen a few times. The chain joins TRBV2 to TRBJ2-5; D is ambiguous. Germline CDR1 SNHLY, CDR2 FYNNEI. V shed 7 bases and J shed 2 bases, with 17 bases lying between them. There are 15 residues in the CDR3. CDR3 coding DNA: TGTGCCAGCATCGTTGAAGCCGGGTCTCAAGAGACCCAGTACTTC. This sequence encodes CASIVEAGSQETQYF.

The chain combines TRBV6-1 with TRBJ1-2; 7 bases fit TRBD1. The CDR3 consists of 14 residues. Germline CDR1 MNHNS, CDR2 SASEGT. Trimming took 6 bases from V and 5 from J; bases not matched to a gene: 9. CDR3 loop: CASSAGTALYGYTF. The DNA of the CDR3 is TGTGCCAGCAGCGCCGGGACAGCTCTTTATGGCTACACCTTC.

This clone showed up just a few times. The J gene is TRBJ1-1, the V gene TRBV6-5; D is undetermined. V was shortened by 0 bases and J by 8 bases, with 16 bases between the two germline ends. From germline, CDR1 is MNHEY and CDR2 SVGAGI. CDR3 length: 15 residues. The CDR3 spells CASSYSYSGAGEAFF. The CDR3 nucleotides read TGTGCCAGCAGTTACTCGTATTCAGGCGCGGGGGAAGCTTTCTTT.

This chain connects TRBV9 to TRBJ2-7; TRBD2 matches 10 bases. The CDR3 contains 15 residues. Germline-derived CDR1 and CDR2 are SGDLS and YYNGEE. The V segment lost 4 bases and the J segment 3 bases; nucleotides outside the gene matches: 7. The DNA of the CDR3 is TGTGCCAGCAGCACAGGGACTAGCGCCTTCTACGAGCAGTACTTC. Amino acids: CASSTGTSAFYEQYF.

This chain joins TRBV5-4 and TRBJ2-3; maybe TRBD1 (5 bases). This CDR3 region has 17 residues. From germline, CDR1 is SGHNT and CDR2 YYREEE (reference sequence). Trimming removed 3 bases at V and 1 base at J, with 18 bases between. The CDR3 nucleotides read TGTGCCAGCAGCTCACAAAAGGGGTCTAGGGGCACAGATACGCAGTATTTT. Translated, it gives CASSSQKGSRGTDTQYF.

The sample holds many counts of this clone. The V gene is TRBV5-1, the J gene TRBJ1-1, with 7 bases matching TRBD1. Losses at the gene ends were 6 bases for V and 0 bases for J; bases not matched to a gene: 14. This CDR3 comprises 17 residues. Germline CDR1 is SGHRS and CDR2 is YFSETQ. CDR3 sequence reads: CASKYQTGSGMNTEAFF. Written as DNA, the CDR3 is TGCGCCAGCAAATACCAGACAGGGAGTGGGATGAACACTGAAGCTTTCTTT.

V gene TRBV7-2 combines with J gene TRBJ1-1, with D possibly being TRBD1 (6 bases). V lost 6 bases to trimming and J lost 3 bases, with 17 bases between them. The CDR3 has 15 residues. From germline, CDR1 is SGHTA and CDR2 FQGNSA. The CDR3 loop reads CASRLRLGGYTEAFF. In nucleotides, the CDR3 is TGTGCCAGCAGATTAAGATTAGGGGGATACACTGAAGCTTTCTTT.

The chain combines TRBV6-5 with TRBJ1-1; D call uncertain. Germline V gene lookup returns CDR1 MNHEY and CDR2 SVGAGI. The CDR3 length is 14 residues. Trimming took 1 base from V and 10 from J, leaving 16 bases between them. For the CDR3, the DNA is TGTGCCAGCAGTTACTTGGCAAAACGAGAGGGAGCTTTCTTT. Protein product: CASSYLAKREGAFF.

This chain uses TRBV9 with TRBJ1-1; D gene ambiguous. CDR1 and CDR2 from the germline V gene are SGDLS and YYNGEE. The CDR3 runs 13 residues. The V end was cut by 6 bases, the J end by 3 bases, with 12 bases between. CDR3 sequence (DNA): TGTGCCAGCACCCCGGGAGGGTACACTGAAGCTTTCTTT. Translated: CASTPGGYTEAFF.

The J gene is TRBJ2-5, the V gene TRBV27, with D perhaps matching TRBD2 (6 bases). This CDR3 has 13 residues. The germline CDR1 and CDR2 sequences are MNHEY and SMNVEV (reference sequence). Trimming stripped 4 bases from V and 9 bases from J, with 15 bases between. The CDR3 region has the DNA TGTGCCAGCAGTTCTCGGACGGGGAGGCCCCAGTACTTC. It specifies CASSSRTGRPQYF.

The gene calls are TRBV11-1 and TRBJ1-1; TRBD1 is a possible D gene (5 bases). The V gene's germline CDR1 is SGHAT and CDR2 FQDESV (reference sequence). The CDR3 runs 14 residues. The V and J ends lost 3 bases and 3 bases respectively, with 11 bases between them. CDR3 sequence reads: CASSFVRGDTEAFF. For the CDR3, the DNA is TGTGCCAGCAGCTTCGTTCGGGGGGACACTGAAGCTTTCTTT.

This clone was observed a few times. The rearrangement joins TRBV7-6 to TRBJ2-5; no definite D call. The germline V gene has CDR1 SGHVS and CDR2 FNYEAQ. The V gene lost 5 bases and the J gene lost 1 base, with 2 bases spanning the gap. The length of the CDR3 is 11 residues. Here the CDR3 DNA reads TGTGCCAGCAGCCTCCAAGAGACCCAGTACTTC. This codes for CASSLQETQYF. Filled out from reference TRBV7-6 and TRBJ2-5, the complete variable domain reads GAGVSQSPRYKVTKRGQDVALRCDPISGHVSLYWYRQALGQGPEFLTYFNYEAQQDKSGLPNDRFSAERPEGSISTLTIQRTEQRDSAMYRCASSLQETQYFGPGTRLLVL.

CDR3 DNA: TGCAGCACCCGGGACAGCCGCACAGATACGCAGTATTTT. This codes for CSTRDSRTDTQYF. The chain employs TRBV29-1 and TRBJ2-3; 7 bases align to TRBD1. V was pared by 8 bases and J by 1 base, with 6 bases of the junction left unmatched. The CDR3 spans 13 residues. Germline CDR1 and CDR2: SQVTM and ANQGSEA.